Detailed here is one TCR beta chain. The table came from immunoSEQ multiplex PCR; TCRdb's copy has only in-frame clones and leaves some out. The table has 100,000 to 150,000 clones, approximately 91% seen once. The source of the sample is a study of PD-1 blockade in mismatch repair-deficient tumors. Germline CDR1 and CDR2: SGHVS and FQNEAQ. The CDR3 contains 19 residues. J was trimmed by 3 bases and V by 3 bases; bases with no gene match: 10. This clonotype was sampled from an adult with mismatch repair-deficient cancer. Here the sequenced sample was peripheral blood, taken approximately 72 weeks after starting pembrolizumab. J is TRBJ2-1 and V is TRBV7-8; TRBD2 matches at 14 bases. The CDR3 loop is CASSFVGTSGRYDYNEQFF. The CDR3 DNA reads as TGTGCCAGCAGCTTCGTAGGGACTAGCGGGAGATATGACTACAATGAGCAGTTCTTC.